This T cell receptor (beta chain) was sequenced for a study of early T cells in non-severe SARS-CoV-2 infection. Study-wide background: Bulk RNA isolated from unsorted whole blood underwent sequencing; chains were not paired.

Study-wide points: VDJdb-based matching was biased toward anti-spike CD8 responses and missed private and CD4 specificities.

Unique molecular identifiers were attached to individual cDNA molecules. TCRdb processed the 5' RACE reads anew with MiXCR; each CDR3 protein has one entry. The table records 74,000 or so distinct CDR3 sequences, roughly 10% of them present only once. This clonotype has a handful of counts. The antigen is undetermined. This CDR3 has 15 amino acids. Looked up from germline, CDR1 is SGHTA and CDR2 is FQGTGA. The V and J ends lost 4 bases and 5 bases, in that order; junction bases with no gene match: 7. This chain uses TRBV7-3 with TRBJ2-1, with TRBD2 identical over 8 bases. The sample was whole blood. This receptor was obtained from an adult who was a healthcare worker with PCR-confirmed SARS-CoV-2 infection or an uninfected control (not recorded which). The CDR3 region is CASSSTTGRDNEQFF. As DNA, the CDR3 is TGTGCCAGCAGCTCCACTACCGGGAGGGACAATGAGCAGTTCTTC.